This T cell receptor beta chain was profiled in a study of cytomegalovirus exposure and HLA in healthy donors. Overall study results and limits: A later look showed TCR association rates differing by HLA locus, highest for DRB1 and lowest for HLA-C. One variant, a missense change in DCLRE1C, was linked in a later analysis to TCR beta V- and J-gene trimming.

Primers: 60 Vbeta forward and 13 Jbeta reverse. Assay: immunoSEQ multiplex PCR; the TCRdb copy retains only in-frame clones and omits some. The data show about 160,000 clones, roughly four fifths seen once. This clone was counted a few times. Its antigen is unidentified. The receptor was derived from a woman between 35 and 50 years old in good health and CMV-seronegative. The sequencing input was PBMCs.

The CDR3 spells CASSPLTGGQETQYF. The CDR3 DNA sequence: TGTGCCAGCAGCCCCCTAACGGGAGGGCAAGAGACCCAGTACTTC. The chain is built from TRBV7-6 and TRBJ2-5; 8 nucleotides align to TRBD2. The V segment lost 5 bases and the J segment 2 bases; nucleotides outside the gene matches: 7. In germline, CDR1 is SGHVS, CDR2 FNYEAQ. This CDR3 is built from 15 residues. Supplemented by reference TRBV7-6 and TRBJ2-5, the full variable domain reads GAGVSQSPRYKVTKRGQDVALRCDPISGHVSLYWYRQALGQGPEFLTYFNYEAQQDKSGLPNDRFSAERPEGSISTLTIQRTEQRDSAMYRCASSPLTGGQETQYFGPGTRLLVL.